This T cell receptor beta chain stems from a study of CD8 T cells in ankylosing spondylitis. Whole-study findings and limits: Relatively rare in peripheral blood, disease-linked clones were also CD8+. Past studies reported some motif variants in reactive arthritis synovial fluid and blood.

TCRdb re-called the 5' RACE reads through MiXCR, storing one row per CDR3 protein. The table has approximately 350,000 distinct CDR3 sequences, roughly 20% seen once. Remarks on this clonotype: Its antigen is as yet unknown.

In germline, CDR1 is SGHKS, CDR2 YYEKEE (reference sequence). The CDR3 loop spans 13 amino acids. V gave up 6 bases and J gave up 6 bases; unmatched junction bases: 5. The source material was blood, either unsorted or a sorted T cell fraction (not recorded which). This clonotype originated in a male donor with ankylosing spondylitis or in good health (not recorded which). V usage is TRBV5-5 and J usage is TRBJ1-2; 10 bases are shared with TRBD1. The CDR3 loop reads CASTGTGVNGYTF. For the CDR3, the DNA is TGTGCCAGCACCGGGACAGGGGTTAATGGCTACACCTTC.